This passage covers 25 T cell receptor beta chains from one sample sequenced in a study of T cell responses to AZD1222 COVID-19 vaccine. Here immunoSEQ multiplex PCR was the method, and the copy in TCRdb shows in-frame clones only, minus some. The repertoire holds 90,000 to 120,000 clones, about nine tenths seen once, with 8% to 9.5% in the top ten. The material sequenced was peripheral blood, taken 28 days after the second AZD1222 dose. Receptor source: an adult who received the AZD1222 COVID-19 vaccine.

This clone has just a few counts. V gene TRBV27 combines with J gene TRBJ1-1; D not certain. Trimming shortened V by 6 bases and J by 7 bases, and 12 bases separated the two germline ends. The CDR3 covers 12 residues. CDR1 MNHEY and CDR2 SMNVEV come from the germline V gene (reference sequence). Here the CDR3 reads CASSRREGEAFF. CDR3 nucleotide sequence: TGTGCCAGCAGCCGTCGGGAGGGTGAAGCTTTCTTT.

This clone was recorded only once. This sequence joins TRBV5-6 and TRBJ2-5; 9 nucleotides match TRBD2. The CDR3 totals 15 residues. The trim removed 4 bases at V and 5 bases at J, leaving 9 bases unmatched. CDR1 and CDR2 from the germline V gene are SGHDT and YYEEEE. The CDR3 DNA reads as TGTGCCAGCAGCGCCGGCCGGGCGGGAGGGGAGACCCAGTACTTC. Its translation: CASSAGRAGGETQYF.

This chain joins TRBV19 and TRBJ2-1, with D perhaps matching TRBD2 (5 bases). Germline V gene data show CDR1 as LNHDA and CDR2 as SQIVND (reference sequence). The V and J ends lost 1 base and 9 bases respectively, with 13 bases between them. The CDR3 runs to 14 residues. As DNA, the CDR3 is TGTGCCAGTAGTATAGGTACACTAGTTGGTGAGCAGTTCTTC. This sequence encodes CASSIGTLVGEQFF.

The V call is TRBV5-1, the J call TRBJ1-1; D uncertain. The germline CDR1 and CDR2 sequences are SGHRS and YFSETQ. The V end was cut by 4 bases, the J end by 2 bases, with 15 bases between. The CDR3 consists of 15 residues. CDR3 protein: CASSLEEGRNTEAFF. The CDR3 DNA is TGCGCCAGCAGCCTGGAGGAAGGTCGAAACACTGAAGCTTTCTTT.

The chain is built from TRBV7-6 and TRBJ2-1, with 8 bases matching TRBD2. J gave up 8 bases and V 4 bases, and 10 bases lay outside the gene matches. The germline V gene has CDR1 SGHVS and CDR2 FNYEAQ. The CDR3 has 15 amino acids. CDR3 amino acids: CASSSVGSGSHEQFF. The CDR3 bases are TGTGCCAGCAGCTCCGTCGGAAGCGGGAGTCATGAGCAGTTCTTC.

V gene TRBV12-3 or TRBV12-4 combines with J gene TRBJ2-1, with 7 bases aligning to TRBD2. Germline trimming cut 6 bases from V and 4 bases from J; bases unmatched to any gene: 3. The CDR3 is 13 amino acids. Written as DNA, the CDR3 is TGTGCCAGCAGCTCCGGGGGGTACAATGAGCAGTTCTTC. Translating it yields CASSSGGYNEQFF.

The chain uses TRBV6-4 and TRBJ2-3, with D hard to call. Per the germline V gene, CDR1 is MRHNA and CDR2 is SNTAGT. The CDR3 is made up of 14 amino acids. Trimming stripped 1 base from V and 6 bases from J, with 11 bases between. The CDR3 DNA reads TGTGCCAGCAGTGACTTTTGGTCCAAGGATACGCAGTATTTT. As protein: CASSDFWSKDTQYF.

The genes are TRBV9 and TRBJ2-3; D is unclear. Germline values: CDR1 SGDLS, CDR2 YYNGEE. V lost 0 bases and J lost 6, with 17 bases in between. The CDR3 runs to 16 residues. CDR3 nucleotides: TGTGCCAGCAGCGTAGGACTCCAACAACCGAGGGATACGCAGTATTTT. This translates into CASSVGLQQPRDTQYF.

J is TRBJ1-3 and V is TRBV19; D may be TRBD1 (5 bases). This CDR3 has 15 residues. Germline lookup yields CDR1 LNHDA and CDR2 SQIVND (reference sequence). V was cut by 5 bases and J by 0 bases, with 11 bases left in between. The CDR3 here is CASSRSGSSGNTIYF. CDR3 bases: TGTGCCAGTAGTCGCTCAGGGAGCTCTGGAAACACCATATATTTT.

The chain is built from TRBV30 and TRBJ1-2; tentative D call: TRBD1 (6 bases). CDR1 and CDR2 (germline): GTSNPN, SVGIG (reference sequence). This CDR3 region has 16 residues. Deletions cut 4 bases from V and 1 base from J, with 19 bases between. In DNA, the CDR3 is TGTGCCTGGAATCGGAGATACAGGGAAATTAACTATGGCTACACCTTC. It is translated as CAWNRRYREINYGYTF. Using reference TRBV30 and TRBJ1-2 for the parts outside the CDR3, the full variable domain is SQTIHQWPATLVQPVGSPLSLECTVEGTSNPNLYWYRQAAGRGLQLLFYSVGIGQISSEVPQNLSASRPQDRQFILSSKKLLLSDSGFYLCAWNRRYREINYGYTFGSGTRLTVV.

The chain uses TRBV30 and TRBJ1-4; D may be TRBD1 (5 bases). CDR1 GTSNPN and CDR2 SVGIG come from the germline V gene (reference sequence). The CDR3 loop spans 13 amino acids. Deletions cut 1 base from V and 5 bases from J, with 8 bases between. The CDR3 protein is CAWSGPGNEKLFF. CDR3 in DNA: TGTGCCTGGAGTGGACCAGGGAATGAAAAACTGTTTTTT.

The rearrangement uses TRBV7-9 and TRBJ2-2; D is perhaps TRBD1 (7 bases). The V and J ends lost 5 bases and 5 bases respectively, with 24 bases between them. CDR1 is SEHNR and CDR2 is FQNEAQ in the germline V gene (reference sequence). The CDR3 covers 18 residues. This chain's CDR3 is CASSPIGGTAVQTGELFF. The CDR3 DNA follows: TGTGCCAGCAGCCCCATTGGCGGGACAGCTGTACAAACCGGGGAGCTGTTTTTT.

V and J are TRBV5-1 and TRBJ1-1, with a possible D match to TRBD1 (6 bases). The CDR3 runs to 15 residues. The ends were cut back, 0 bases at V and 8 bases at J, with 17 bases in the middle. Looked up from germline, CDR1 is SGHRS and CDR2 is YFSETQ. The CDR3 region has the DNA TGCGCCAGCAGCTTGGGAGGGCAGGGGATGACGGAAGCTTTCTTT. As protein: CASSLGGQGMTEAFF.

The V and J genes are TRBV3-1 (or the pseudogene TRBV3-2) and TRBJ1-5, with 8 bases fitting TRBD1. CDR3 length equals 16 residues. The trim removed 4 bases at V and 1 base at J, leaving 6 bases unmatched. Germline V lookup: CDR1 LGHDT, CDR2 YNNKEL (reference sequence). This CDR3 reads CASSLGQGGSNQPQHF. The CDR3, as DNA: TGTGCCAGCAGCCTAGGACAGGGTGGGAGCAATCAGCCCCAGCATTTT.

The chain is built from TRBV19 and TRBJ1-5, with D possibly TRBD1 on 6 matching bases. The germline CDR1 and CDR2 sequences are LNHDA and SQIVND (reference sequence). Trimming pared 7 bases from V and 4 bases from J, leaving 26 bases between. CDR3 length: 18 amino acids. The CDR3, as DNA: TGTGCCAGTATCGATTCAAGGGGGGGTCAGCTAGTTAATCAGCCCCAGCATTTT. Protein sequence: CASIDSRGGQLVNQPQHF.

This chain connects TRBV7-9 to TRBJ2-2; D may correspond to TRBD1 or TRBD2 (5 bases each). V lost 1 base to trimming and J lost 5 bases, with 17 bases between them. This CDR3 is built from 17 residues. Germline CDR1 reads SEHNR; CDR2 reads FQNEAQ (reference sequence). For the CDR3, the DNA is TGTGCCAGCAGCTTAGGGTCCGCCCGGGACGGGACCGGGGAGCTGTTTTTT. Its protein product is CASSLGSARDGTGELFF.

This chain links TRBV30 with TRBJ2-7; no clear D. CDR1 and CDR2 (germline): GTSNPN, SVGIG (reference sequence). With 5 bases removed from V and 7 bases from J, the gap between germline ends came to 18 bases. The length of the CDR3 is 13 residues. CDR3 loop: CAWSTRRSGEQYF. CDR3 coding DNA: TGTGCCTGGTCGACGAGGAGAAGTGGTGAGCAGTACTTC.

CDR3 residues: CASSYFGQFNEKLFF. CDR3 nucleotides: TGTGCCAGCAGTTACTTCGGGCAGTTTAATGAAAAACTGTTTTTT. The chain joins TRBV6-2 or TRBV6-3 to TRBJ1-4; D unclear. CDR3 size: 15 residues. The V gene lost 1 base and the J gene lost 4 bases, with 10 bases spanning the gap. CDR1 and CDR2 from the germline V gene are MNHEY and SVGEGT.

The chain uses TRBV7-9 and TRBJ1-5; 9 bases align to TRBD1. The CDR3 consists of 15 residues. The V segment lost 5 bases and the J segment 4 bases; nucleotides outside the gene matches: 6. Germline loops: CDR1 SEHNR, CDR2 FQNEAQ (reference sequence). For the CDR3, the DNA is TGTGCCAGCAGCCCCCCGGGACAGGGAAATCAGCCCCAGCATTTT. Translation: CASSPPGQGNQPQHF.

The CDR3 region has the DNA TGTGCCTGGAGTGTACTTAGTTCAGGCCCAACCTACGAGCAGTACTTC. It yields the protein CAWSVLSSGPTYEQYF. The rearrangement links TRBV30 to TRBJ2-7, with D unclear. CDR1 is GTSNPN and CDR2 is SVGIG in the germline V gene (reference sequence). This CDR3 has 16 amino acids. V lost 0 bases, J lost 2 bases, and 17 bases lay in between.

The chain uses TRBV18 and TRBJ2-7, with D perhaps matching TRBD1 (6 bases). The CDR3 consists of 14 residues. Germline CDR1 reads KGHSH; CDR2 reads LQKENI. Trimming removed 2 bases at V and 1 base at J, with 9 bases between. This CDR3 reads CASSPLQGSYEQYF. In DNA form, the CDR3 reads TGTGCCAGCTCACCATTACAGGGTTCCTACGAGCAGTACTTC.

The CDR3 nucleotides are TGCGCCAGCAGCCCGACAGGAACAATCTACGAGCAGTACTTC. Its translation is CASSPTGTIYEQYF. This rearrangement joins TRBV4-1 to TRBJ2-7; D is perhaps TRBD1 (6 bases). Per germline, CDR1 MGHRA and CDR2 YSYEKL. The CDR3 contains 14 residues. V gave up 4 bases and J gave up 3 bases, with 13 bases separating them.

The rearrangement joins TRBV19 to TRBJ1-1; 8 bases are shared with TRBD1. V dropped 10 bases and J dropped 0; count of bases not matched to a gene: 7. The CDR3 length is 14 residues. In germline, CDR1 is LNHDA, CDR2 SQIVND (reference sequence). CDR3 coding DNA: TGTGCCACCCGGGACAGGAGGATGAACACTGAAGCTTTCTTT. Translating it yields CATRDRRMNTEAFF.

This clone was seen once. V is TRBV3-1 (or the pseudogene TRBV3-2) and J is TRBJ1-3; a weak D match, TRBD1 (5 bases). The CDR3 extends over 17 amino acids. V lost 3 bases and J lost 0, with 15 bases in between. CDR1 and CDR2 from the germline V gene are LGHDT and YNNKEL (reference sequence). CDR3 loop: CASSQGGGLGSGNTIYF. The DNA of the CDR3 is TGTGCCAGCAGCCAGGGGGGGGGTCTCGGCTCTGGAAACACCATATATTTT.

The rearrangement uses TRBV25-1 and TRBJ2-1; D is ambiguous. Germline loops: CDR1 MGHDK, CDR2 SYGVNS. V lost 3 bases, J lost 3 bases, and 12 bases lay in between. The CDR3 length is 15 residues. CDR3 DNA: TGTGCCAGCAGTGACACAGTGAGTATCTACAATGAGCAGTTCTTC. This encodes CASSDTVSIYNEQFF.